What follows are 20 T cell receptor beta chains derived from one specimen sequenced in a study of T cell responses to AZD1222 COVID-19 vaccine. Clones were sequenced by immunoSEQ multiplex PCR, and TCRdb holds only the in-frame ones, with some missing. The data hold more than 85,000 clones, with 81% observed a single time. The sequencing here drew on peripheral blood, taken on day 0 of AZD1222 vaccination. These receptors all stem from an adult in good health.

The chain uses TRBV3-1 (or the pseudogene TRBV3-2) and TRBJ1-1, with D unclear. There are 12 residues in the CDR3. Germline V CDR1 and CDR2: LGHDT, YNNKEL (reference sequence). V lost 6 bases and J 3 bases, leaving 8 bases between the germline ends. For the CDR3, the DNA is TGTGCCAGCAGTCGTACGGACACTGAAGCTTTCTTT. It codes for CASSRTDTEAFF.

This chain joins TRBV28 and TRBJ2-1; possible D gene TRBD2, 5 bases. In germline, CDR1 is MDHEN, CDR2 SYDVKM. Trimming removed 3 bases from V and 7 bases from J, with 22 bases in between. The CDR3 totals 17 residues. The CDR3 loop reads CASSFPSSGTLKNEQFF. CDR3 nucleotides: TGTGCCAGCAGTTTCCCCTCAAGCGGAACTCTTAAAAATGAGCAGTTCTTC.

This clone appeared once. This chain links TRBV5-1 with TRBJ2-3; D call uncertain. CDR3 length equals 15 residues. Germline loops: CDR1 SGHRS, CDR2 YFSETQ. Trimming left V 0 bases short and J 2 bases short, with 10 bases between. The CDR3 loop reads CASSLGGGNTDTQYF. The CDR3 DNA follows: TGCGCCAGCAGCTTGGGGGGTGGGAACACAGATACGCAGTATTTT.

The chain joins TRBV7-2 to TRBJ2-5, with a tentative D call TRBD2 (6 bases). Germline V gene data show CDR1 as SGHTA and CDR2 as FQGNSA. Deletions cut 5 bases from V and 5 bases from J, with 15 bases between. This CDR3 spans 14 amino acids. The CDR3 here is CASSRDSNGETQYF. CDR3 DNA: TGTGCCAGCAGCCGGGACTCCAACGGGGAGACCCAGTACTTC.

The rearrangement uses TRBV24-1 and TRBJ2-2; 10 bases fit TRBD2. Germline V gene lookup returns CDR1 KGHDR and CDR2 SFDVKD. V gave up 2 bases and J gave up 4 bases; unmatched junction bases: 6. The CDR3 totals 17 residues. The CDR3 bases are TGTGCCACCAGTGATTCGAGAGCGGGGGGGCCCACCGGGGAGCTGTTTTTT. Encoded protein: CATSDSRAGGPTGELFF.

The chain joins TRBV28 to TRBJ2-5; 11 bases line up with TRBD2. The CDR3 totals 17 residues. With 2 bases clipped from V and 4 bases from J, the junction kept 9 bases outside the gene matches. Germline loops: CDR1 MDHEN, CDR2 SYDVKM. The chain's CDR3 is CASSLVHLAGGRETQYF. CDR3 DNA: TGTGCCAGCAGTTTAGTCCATTTAGCGGGGGGGCGAGAGACCCAGTACTTC.

The chain is built from TRBV6-5 and TRBJ2-7; 7 bases are shared with TRBD1. The trim removed 6 bases at V and 3 bases at J, leaving 8 bases unmatched. The CDR3 spans 14 residues. Germline CDR1 and CDR2: MNHEY and SVGAGI. DNA for the CDR3: TGTGCCAGCAGCTTGCCGGGACAGCTCTACGAGCAGTACTTC. This translates into CASSLPGQLYEQYF.

The CDR3 sequence is CASSDTTSQPQHF. CDR3 sequence (DNA): TGTGCCAGCAGTGACACAACAAGTCAGCCCCAGCATTTT. This chain connects TRBV25-1 to TRBJ1-5, with D unresolved. Trimming left V 3 bases short and J 6 bases short, with 9 bases between. This CDR3 spans 13 amino acids. Per germline, CDR1 MGHDK and CDR2 SYGVNS.

This clone turned up a few times. J is TRBJ2-6 and V is TRBV27; tentatively, D is TRBD2 (6 bases). CDR3 length: 15 residues. V was cut by 7 bases and J by 0 bases, with 10 bases left in between. CDR1 and CDR2 (germline): MNHEY, SMNVEV (reference sequence). CDR3 amino acids: CASTRLGSGANVLTF. The CDR3 nucleotides read TGTGCCAGCACGAGACTAGGCTCTGGGGCCAACGTCCTGACTTTC.

V and J are TRBV30 and TRBJ1-2; TRBD1 agrees at 7 bases. Germline CDR1 is GTSNPN and CDR2 is SVGIG (reference sequence). The ends lost 3 bases at V and 9 bases at J; junction bases unmatched: 7. The CDR3 has 12 residues. In nucleotides, the CDR3 is TGTGCCTGGAGCGGCCAGGGGGAGCGCTACACCTTC. Its translation: CAWSGQGERYTF.

The chain links TRBV6-2 or TRBV6-3 to TRBJ2-3; 14 bases match TRBD2. Germline CDR1 and CDR2: MNHEY and SVGEGT. With V trimmed by 6 bases and J by 5 bases, 4 bases remained unmatched. CDR3 length: 15 amino acids. CDR3 sequence (DNA): TGTGCCAGCAGCAAGACTAGCGGGGGGGAAGATACGCAGTATTTT. Protein sequence: CASSKTSGGEDTQYF.

This clone was recorded once. This chain uses TRBV9 with TRBJ1-2; a possible D gene is TRBD1 (6 bases). Germline CDR1 and CDR2: SGDLS and YYNGEE. The CDR3 contains 14 residues. V lost 3 bases and J 4 bases, leaving 13 bases between the germline ends. CDR3 sequence reads: CASSAAGHGYGYTF. The CDR3 DNA sequence: TGTGCCAGCAGCGCCGCGGGACATGGCTATGGCTACACCTTC.

This rearrangement joins TRBV9 to TRBJ1-1; TRBD1 is a possible D gene (5 bases). The CDR3 length is 15 residues. V lost 0 bases and J 0 bases, leaving 9 bases between the germline ends. Germline V gene sequence: CDR1 SGDLS, CDR2 YYNGEE. CDR3 region: CASSVDWGMNTEAFF. The CDR3 nucleotides are TGTGCCAGCAGCGTAGATTGGGGCATGAACACTGAAGCTTTCTTT.

The chain joins TRBV5-5 to TRBJ1-1; D perhaps matches TRBD1 (6 bases). V dropped 2 bases and J dropped 5 bases, with 16 bases sitting between them. This CDR3 spans 15 amino acids. Germline values: CDR1 SGHKS, CDR2 YYEKEE (reference sequence). The CDR3 spells CASSFNTGLGTEAFF. Written as DNA, the CDR3 is TGTGCCAGCAGCTTCAATACAGGGTTGGGGACTGAAGCTTTCTTT.

This chain links TRBV15 with TRBJ2-2; no clear D. The CDR3 has 17 amino acids. Trimming took off 4 bases at V and 5 bases at J, with 20 bases between the two ends. Germline CDR1 is LNHNV and CDR2 is YYDKDF (reference sequence). For the CDR3, the DNA is TGTGCCACCAGCACCCTGGAAGGGCTTCGTATTACCGGGGAGCTGTTTTTT. Translation: CATSTLEGLRITGELFF.

This sequence joins TRBV6-5 and TRBJ1-5, with a possible D match to TRBD1 (5 bases). CDR3 length: 13 amino acids. The germline V and J ends were trimmed by 5 bases and 5 bases, with 10 bases remaining between them. Germline V gene sequence: CDR1 MNHEY, CDR2 SVGAGI. The CDR3 loop is CASSRGSDQPQHF. CDR3 nucleotides: TGTGCCAGCAGTCGGGGGTCGGATCAGCCCCAGCATTTT.

This chain joins TRBV4-3 and TRBJ2-1; D is possibly TRBD1 (5 bases). CDR3 length equals 17 residues. Per germline, CDR1 LGHNA and CDR2 YSLEER. Trimming stripped 4 bases from V and 1 base from J, with 17 bases between. CDR3 nucleotide sequence: TGCGCCAGCAGCCGTATACAGGCCCTAGGGTCCTACAATGAGCAGTTCTTC. This codes for CASSRIQALGSYNEQFF.

This rearrangement joins TRBV3-1 (or the pseudogene TRBV3-2) to TRBJ2-5, with 13 bases matching TRBD2. Trimming at V came to 4 bases and at J to 6 bases, leaving 5 bases not matched to a gene. The CDR3 covers 15 residues. Germline-derived CDR1 and CDR2 are LGHDT and YNNKEL (reference sequence). As DNA, the CDR3 is TGTGCCAGCAGCCCCGGGACTAGCGGGACCCAGACCCAGTACTTC. Protein sequence: CASSPGTSGTQTQYF.

The chain uses TRBV11-2 and TRBJ2-5; D may be TRBD1 (6 bases). Deletions cut 5 bases from V and 3 bases from J, with 10 bases between. This CDR3 region has 13 residues. Germline CDR1 SGHAT, CDR2 FQNNGV. CDR3 amino acids: CASSHRVEETQYF. The CDR3 bases are TGTGCCAGCAGCCACAGGGTTGAAGAGACCCAGTACTTC.

J is TRBJ1-1 and V is TRBV27; D is ambiguous. V dropped 2 bases and J dropped 4 bases, with 14 bases sitting between them. The length of the CDR3 is 15 residues. Germline CDR1 is MNHEY and CDR2 is SMNVEV (reference sequence). CDR3 nucleotide sequence: TGTGCCAGCAGTTTAAGAACGTCTGGTAGCACTGAAGCTTTCTTT. It is translated as CASSLRTSGSTEAFF.